Listed below are T cell receptor beta chains from one sample, sequenced in a study of shared clonotypes between healthy human individuals. The assay was immunoSEQ multiplex PCR, and TCRdb's table has in-frame clones only and misses some. The sample holds roughly 1,100,000 clones, about three quarters seen once. The sequenced sample consisted of memory CD4+ T cells sorted from blood. The receptors shown here come from a man between 18 and 29 years old in good health. Each CDR3 is given with its conserved first and last residue. A D gene is named only where the DNA matches it firmly. Where a row states a size, it is once, few, many or the class of an expanded clone; other rows omit it.

>TRBJ2-1|TRBV9|once|TRBD2
CASSVGLAGEKQFF
TGTGCCAGCAGCGTAGGGCTAGCGGGTGAAAAGCAGTTCTTC
>TRBJ1-1|TRBV7-2|.|.
CASSFGPSMNTEAFF
TGTGCCAGCAGCTTTGGACCAAGTATGAACACTGAAGCTTTCTTT
>TRBJ1-4|TRBV4-1|.|.
CASSPNKGRSREKLFF
TGCGCCAGCAGTCCAAATAAGGGGAGAAGTAGGGAAAAACTGTTTTTT
>TRBJ2-2|TRBV7-2|once|.
CASSLNLGLAMNTGELFF
TGTGCCAGCAGCTTAAATCTTGGGCTAGCGATGAACACCGGGGAGCTGTTTTTT
>TRBJ2-5|TRBV7-2|few|.
CASSEDWGGQETQYF
TGTGCCAGCAGCGAGGATTGGGGCGGTCAAGAGACCCAGTACTTC
>TRBJ1-4|TRBV4-2|.|.
CASSQWGGVTNEKLFF
TGTGCCAGCAGCCAATGGGGGGGGGTGACTAATGAAAAACTGTTTTTT
>TRBJ2-7|TRBV7-6|.|TRBD1
CASSLSGDREPRHGEQYF
TGTGCCAGCAGCTTATCGGGGGACAGGGAACCACGACATGGGGAGCAGTACTTC
>TRBJ2-3|TRBV7-6|.|.
CASSLARGVSTDTQYF
TGTGCCAGCAGCTTAGCCCGCGGGGTAAGCACAGATACGCAGTATTTT
>TRBJ1-4|TRBV28|.|.
CASVSFVVGNEKLFF
TGTGCCAGCGTCTCCTTTGTGGTAGGGAATGAAAAACTGTTTTTT
>TRBJ2-1|TRBV6-1|.|TRBD2
CASRMLAGLYDEQFF
TGTGCCAGCAGGATGTTAGCGGGACTCTACGATGAGCAGTTCTTC
>TRBJ2-5|TRBV6-6|.|.
CASSPGRETQYF
TGTGCCAGCAGCCCGGGGCGTGAGACCCAGTACTTC
>TRBJ1-5|TRBV7-8|.|TRBD1
CASSLVGQVNQPQHF
TGTGCCAGCAGCTTAGTTGGACAGGTCAATCAGCCCCAGCATTTT
>TRBJ2-7|TRBV9|.|.
CAYPEVTGGPNSTDYEQYF
TGTGCCTACCCCGAGGTAACGGGGGGCCCGAACTCAACCGATTACGAGCAGTACTTC
>TRBJ2-7|TRBV6-6|.|.
CASAGYSGEQYF
TGTGCCAGTGCGGGATACAGCGGCGAGCAGTACTTC
>TRBJ2-7|TRBV7-2|.|TRBD1
CASSPGDRPYEQYF
TGTGCCAGCAGCCCGGGGGACAGGCCCTACGAGCAGTACTTC
>TRBJ1-1|TRBV7-2|.|TRBD1
CASSRQGARAEAFF
TGTGCCAGCAGCCGCCAGGGGGCTAGGGCTGAAGCTTTCTTT
>TRBJ2-1|TRBV7-2|.|.
CASSLEVPYNEQFF
TGTGCCAGCAGCTTAGAGGTACCATACAATGAGCAGTTCTTC
>TRBJ2-3|TRBV2|.|TRBD2
CASRPDGRAEDTQYF
TGTGCCAGCCGGCCGGACGGGAGGGCAGAAGATACGCAGTATTTT
>TRBJ2-3|TRBV11-1|.|.
CASSLPSQADTQYF
TGTGCCAGCAGCCTCCCCTCTCAGGCAGATACGCAGTATTTT
>TRBJ2-1|TRBV11-1|.|.
CASSLRWYNEQFF
TGTGCCAGCAGCTTACGATGGTACAATGAGCAGTTCTTC
>TRBJ2-7|TRBV6-5|.|.
CASSYGVRVGEQYF
TGTGCCAGCAGTTACGGCGTCAGGGTGGGTGAGCAGTACTTC
>TRBJ2-3|TRBV29-1|many|.
CSSERALQRGTDTQYF
TGCAGCTCCGAAAGGGCCCTACAGAGGGGCACAGATACGCAGTATTTT
>TRBJ2-3|TRBV23-1|.|.
CASSHRTTDTQYF
TGCGCCAGCAGTCATCGGACCACAGATACGCAGTATTTT
>TRBJ2-1|TRBV7-6|many|TRBD2
CASSLVAGGREQFF
TGTGCCAGCAGCTTAGTAGCGGGGGGGCGGGAGCAGTTCTTC
>TRBJ1-5|TRBV19|.|TRBD1
CASALGQVNQPQHF
TGTGCCAGCGCCCTTGGACAGGTCAATCAGCCCCAGCATTTT
>TRBJ2-7|TRBV7-8|.|TRBD2
CASSFHRGGTYEQYF
TGTGCCAGCAGCTTTCACCGGGGAGGGACCTACGAGCAGTACTTC
>TRBJ2-5|TRBV28|once|TRBD2
CASSPPLTSGGTFPLMGTQYF
TGTGCCAGCAGTCCCCCACTGACTAGCGGGGGGACCTTCCCCCTAATGGGGACCCAGTACTTC
>TRBJ2-7|TRBV5-4|.|TRBD1
CASSLGGTGGAYEQYF
TGTGCCAGCAGCTTGGGCGGGACAGGGGGCGCGTACGAGCAGTACTTC
>TRBJ1-6|TRBV6-5|.|.
CARNPQEITWPLHF
TGTGCCAGGAACCCTCAGGAAATCACCTGGCCCCTCCACTTT
>TRBJ2-7|TRBV7-2|.|.
CASSLFGGGIYEQYF
TGTGCCAGCAGCTTATTTGGGGGAGGAATCTACGAGCAGTACTTC
>TRBJ1-1|TRBV7-2|.|.
CASSLDRGKGEAFF
TGTGCCAGCAGCTTAGACCGGGGCAAGGGGGAAGCTTTCTTT
>TRBJ2-4|TRBV6-6|.|TRBD2
CASSYSGGKNIQYF
TGTGCCAGCAGTTACTCGGGAGGGAAAAACATTCAGTACTTC
>TRBJ2-7|TRBV7-2|few|.
CASSPRIGYEQYF
TGTGCCAGCAGCCCCCGGATAGGATACGAGCAGTACTTC
>TRBJ2-7|TRBV5-1|.|TRBD1
CASSLRTGASSYEQYF
TGCGCCAGCAGCCTCAGGACAGGGGCGAGCTCCTACGAGCAGTACTTC
>TRBJ2-7|TRBV7-2|.|.
CASSFRLISYEQYF
TGTGCCAGCAGCTTTCGACTGATCTCCTACGAGCAGTACTTC
>TRBJ1-1|TRBV4-3|.|.
CASSQDSGGHTEAFF
TGCGCCAGCAGCCAAGACTCCGGAGGCCACACTGAAGCTTTCTTT
>TRBJ1-5|TRBV18|once|TRBD1
CASSPPGQSQPQHF
TGTGCCAGCTCACCACCGGGACAGAGTCAGCCCCAGCATTTT
>TRBJ2-1|TRBV6-5|.|.
CASGRRGHEQFF
TGTGCCAGCGGACGGCGCGGCCATGAGCAGTTCTTC
>TRBJ1-2|TRBV7-9|.|TRBD1
CASSLAGQGYGHGYTF
TGTGCCAGCAGCTTAGCGGGACAGGGGTACGGCCATGGCTACACCTTC
>TRBJ2-3|TRBV30|once|TRBD1
CAWTRDRGLDTQYF
TGTGCCTGGACCCGGGACAGGGGGTTAGATACGCAGTATTTT
>TRBJ2-2|TRBV5-4|once|.
CASSRKNQMNTGELFF
TGTGCCAGCAGCCGGAAAAATCAGATGAACACCGGGGAGCTGTTTTTT
>TRBJ2-5|TRBV4-1|.|TRBD2
CASSPALAGETQYF
TGCGCCAGCAGCCCCGCCCTAGCGGGGGAGACCCAGTACTTC
>TRBJ2-1|TRBV5-1|once|TRBD2
CASSLESGGYNEQFF
TGCGCCAGCAGCTTGGAAAGCGGGGGTTACAATGAGCAGTTCTTC
>TRBJ2-7|TRBV27|.|TRBD1
CASSLDRDYEQYF
TGTGCCAGCAGTTTAGACAGGGACTACGAGCAGTACTTC
>TRBJ1-2|TRBV7-9|.|TRBD1
CASSQPTGVNYGYTF
TGTGCCAGCAGCCAACCAACAGGGGTTAACTATGGCTACACCTTC
>TRBJ2-5|TRBV7-2|.|TRBD2
CASSPLSSGLWETQYF
TGTGCCAGCAGCCCACTGTCTAGCGGGTTGTGGGAGACCCAGTACTTC
>TRBJ1-1|TRBV18|.|.
CASSPTYMNTEAFF
TGTGCCAGCTCACCAACGTACATGAACACTGAAGCTTTCTTT